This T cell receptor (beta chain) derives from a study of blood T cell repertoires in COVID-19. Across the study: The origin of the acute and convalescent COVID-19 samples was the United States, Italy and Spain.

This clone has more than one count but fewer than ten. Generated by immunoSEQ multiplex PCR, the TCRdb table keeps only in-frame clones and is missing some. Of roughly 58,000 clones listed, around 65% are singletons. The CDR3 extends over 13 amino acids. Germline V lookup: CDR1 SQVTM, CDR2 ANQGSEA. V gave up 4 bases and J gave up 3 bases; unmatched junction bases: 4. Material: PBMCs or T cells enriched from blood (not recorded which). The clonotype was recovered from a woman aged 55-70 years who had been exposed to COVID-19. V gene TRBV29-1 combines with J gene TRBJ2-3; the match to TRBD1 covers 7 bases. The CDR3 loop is CSVGQGKTDTQYF. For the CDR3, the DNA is TGCAGCGTTGGACAGGGAAAGACAGATACGCAGTATTTT.